The source of this TCR beta chain is a study of radiation and T cells in renal cell carcinoma. General study points: Pretreatment tumor biopsies were lacking, so baseline clonotypes are unknown.

Points on this clone: Antigen: not known.

Here immunoSEQ multiplex PCR was the method, and the copy in TCRdb shows in-frame clones only, minus some. Of over 60,000 clones detected, roughly 79% appear once; the ten largest clones hold roughly 7%. V gave up 2 bases and J gave up 2 bases, with 10 bases separating them. This CDR3 region has 15 residues. Germline assignment: CDR1 SGHTA and CDR2 FQGTGA. Time point meaning: blood 2 weeks post-SBRT. Treatment defined: 15 Gy SBRT to primary tumor, nephrectomy 4 weeks later. V and J are TRBV7-3 and TRBJ1-3; a possible D gene is TRBD1 (5 bases). This sequence originates from a man between 60 and 75 years old with renal cell carcinoma. The sample was blood, taken from a patient whose treatment included radiotherapy and nephrectomy. The CDR3 region has the DNA TGTGCCAGCAGCTTAGGGGGGAGTACTGGAAACACCATATATTTT. This encodes CASSLGGSTGNTIYF.